Below, 17 T cell receptor beta chains from the same sample are listed, as sequenced in a study of OX40 agonist ivuxolimab in advanced cancers. The table came from immunoSEQ multiplex PCR; TCRdb's copy has only in-frame clones and leaves some out. The repertoire holds 65,000 to 95,000 clones, with approximately 85% as singletons. Sequencing was performed on CD4+ or CD8+ T cells sorted from blood, taken in a trial of the OX40 agonist ivuxolimab. The receptors shown here come from an adult with an advanced solid tumor such as melanoma, head and neck, liver or kidney cancer.

This rearrangement joins TRBV19 to TRBJ2-2, with TRBD2 matching 9 bases. V lost 6 bases to trimming and J lost 7 bases; unmatched junction nucleotides: 21. In germline, CDR1 is LNHDA, CDR2 SQIVND (reference sequence). This CDR3 has 19 residues. CDR3 amino acids: CASSPRPPSSGGGGGELFF. The DNA for the CDR3 is TGTGCCAGTAGCCCCCGCCCCCCTAGTAGCGGGGGAGGGGGCGGGGAGCTGTTTTTT.

The J gene is TRBJ2-7, the V gene TRBV9, with TRBD1 as a possible D gene (6 bases). This CDR3 region has 14 residues. Trimming left V 7 bases short and J 6 bases short, with 20 bases between. Looked up from germline, CDR1 is SGDLS and CDR2 is YYNGEE. CDR3 coding DNA: TGTGCCAGCTCCCGGGATACAGGGAAGGGCGAGCAGTACTTC. Its protein product is CASSRDTGKGEQYF. The full variable domain, completed using reference TRBV9 and TRBJ2-7, is DSGVTQTPKHLITATGQRVTLRCSPRSGDLSVYWYQQSLDQGLQFLIQYYNGEERAKGNILERFSAQQFPDLHSELNLSSLELGDSALYFCASSRDTGKGEQYFGPGTRLTVT.

The chain joins TRBV18 to TRBJ2-5, with 7 bases identical to TRBD1. V trimming: 4 bases; J trimming: 2 bases; junction bases outside the gene matches: 7. Germline V gives CDR1 KGHSH, CDR2 LQKENI. This CDR3 is built from 15 residues. The CDR3 DNA reads TGTGCCAGCTCACTCCGGGACAGTAATCAAGAGACCCAGTACTTC. It yields the protein CASSLRDSNQETQYF.

This clone came up once. The chain carries TRBV5-6 and TRBJ2-7; D is unresolved. CDR3 length equals 13 residues. V gave up 0 bases and J gave up 5 bases, with 9 bases separating them. The germline V gene encodes CDR1 SGHDT and CDR2 YYEEEE. CDR3 amino acids: CASSLAPANEQYF. CDR3 in DNA: TGTGCCAGCAGCTTGGCGCCAGCTAACGAGCAGTACTTC.

The chain uses TRBV5-1 and TRBJ2-1, with TRBD1 as a possible D gene (5 bases). Germline CDR1 SGHRS, CDR2 YFSETQ. The V end was cut by 0 bases, the J end by 12 bases, with 10 bases between. The CDR3 consists of 12 residues. CDR3 sequence reads: CASSLEGVVQFF. Here the CDR3 DNA reads TGCGCCAGCAGCTTGGAAGGGGTAGTGCAGTTCTTC.

The J gene is TRBJ2-7, the V gene TRBV28, with a possible D match to TRBD2 (5 bases). Trimming cost V 5 bases and J 4 bases, with 15 bases left between them. The CDR3 is made up of 14 amino acids. The germline gives CDR1 MDHEN, CDR2 SYDVKM. CDR3: CASSLLLERYEQYF. In DNA form, the CDR3 reads TGTGCCAGCAGTCTCCTACTAGAGCGGTACGAGCAGTACTTC.

This chain links TRBV6-5 with TRBJ2-7; TRBD1 agrees at 11 bases. With V trimmed by 5 bases and J by 7 bases, 7 bases remained unmatched. The CDR3 runs 14 residues. Germline V lookup: CDR1 MNHEY, CDR2 SVGAGI. CDR3 sequence (DNA): TGTGCCAGCAGTAGGACAGGGGGCGCGGGGGAGCAGTACTTC. Protein product: CASSRTGGAGEQYF.

This rearrangement joins TRBV28 to TRBJ2-5; TRBD2 matches at 8 bases. The CDR3 runs to 14 residues. J lost 5 bases, V lost 10 bases, and 12 bases had no gene match. The germline V gene has CDR1 MDHEN and CDR2 SYDVKM. Here the CDR3 DNA reads TGTGCCACCCTCCGGGAGCGGGAGACGGAGACCCAGTACTTC. Translation gives CATLRERETETQYF.

In its sample, this clone was seen many times. This chain uses TRBV4-1 with TRBJ2-3; a weak D match, TRBD2 (6 bases). CDR1 is MGHRA and CDR2 is YSYEKL in the germline V gene. CDR3 length: 14 amino acids. V dropped 3 bases and J dropped 4 bases, with 11 bases sitting between them. CDR3 in amino acids: CASSHLGEADTQYF. DNA for the CDR3: TGCGCCAGCAGCCACCTGGGGGAGGCAGATACGCAGTATTTT.

The CDR3 nucleotides read TGTGCCAGTAGGACCGGATCACAGGGTTTCCATGAGCAGTTCTTC. It specifies CASRTGSQGFHEQFF. J is TRBJ2-1 and V is TRBV19, with a tentative D call TRBD1 (6 bases). CDR3 size: 15 residues. V was clipped by 6 bases and J by 8 bases, with 20 bases between them. Per the germline V gene, CDR1 is LNHDA and CDR2 is SQIVND (reference sequence).

This clone was recorded once. This rearrangement joins TRBV4-3 to TRBJ2-5, with a weak D call TRBD1 (5 bases). Germline lookup yields CDR1 LGHNA and CDR2 YSLEER. The CDR3 contains 16 residues. Trimming removed 4 bases from V and 0 bases from J, with 15 bases in between. CDR3 sequence: CASSPGWQGNQETQYF. The CDR3 DNA is TGCGCCAGCAGCCCCGGATGGCAGGGCAACCAAGAGACCCAGTACTTC.

This clone was recorded a few times. V is TRBV2 and J is TRBJ2-1, with 9 positions matching TRBD2. Germline values: CDR1 SNHLY, CDR2 FYNNEI. CDR3 size: 14 residues. V dropped 6 bases and J dropped 7; count of bases not matched to a gene: 7. The DNA for the CDR3 is TGTGCCAGCAGAGATAGCGGGGGTAGTAATGAGCAGTTCTTC. The encoded protein is CASRDSGGSNEQFF.

The V and J genes are TRBV18 and TRBJ1-4; 9 bases line up with TRBD1. V trimming: 3 bases; J trimming: 8 bases; junction bases outside the gene matches: 7. CDR1 and CDR2 from the germline V gene are KGHSH and LQKENI. The CDR3 is 15 residues long. The CDR3 reads CASSPWDRAKEKLFF. DNA for the CDR3: TGTGCCAGCTCACCTTGGGACAGGGCGAAGGAAAAACTGTTTTTT.

V is TRBV5-1 and J is TRBJ2-7, with a weak D call TRBD1 (6 bases). CDR3 length: 18 residues. CDR1 is SGHRS, CDR2 YFSETQ, per germline. V was trimmed by 1 base and J by 0 bases, leaving 20 bases between them. DNA for the CDR3: TGCGCCAGCAGCTTGTTGACGTTGACGGGACACTTCTCCTACGAGCAGTACTTC. It encodes CASSLLTLTGHFSYEQYF.

This chain joins TRBV5-6 and TRBJ1-1; TRBD1 might be the D (5 bases). V lost 6 bases, J lost 4 bases, and 7 bases lay in between. The germline V gene has CDR1 SGHDT and CDR2 YYEEEE. The CDR3 length is 11 residues. This chain's CDR3 is CASNGGTEAFF. In nucleotides, the CDR3 is TGTGCCAGCAACGGGGGCACTGAAGCTTTCTTT. Drawing the rest from reference TRBV5-6 and TRBJ1-1, the complete variable domain is DAGVTQSPTHLIKTRGQQVTLRCSPKSGHDTVSWYQQALGQGPQFIFQYYEEEERQRGNFPDRFSGHQFPNYSSELNVNALLLGDSALYLCASNGGTEAFFGQGTRLTVV.

As DNA, the CDR3 is TGCGCCAGCAGCCAAGATCCGGGGATCACAGATACGCAGTATTTT. Protein sequence: CASSQDPGITDTQYF. The genes are TRBV4-1 and TRBJ2-3; the D gene is possibly TRBD2 (5 bases). Germline lookup yields CDR1 MGHRA and CDR2 YSYEKL. This CDR3 has 15 amino acids. V lost 0 bases and J lost 2, with 9 bases in between.

This clone was seen only a few times. The chain uses TRBV5-1 and TRBJ1-2; D is unclear. CDR3 length equals 13 residues. The ends were cut back, 3 bases at V and 3 bases at J, with 9 bases in the middle. CDR1 and CDR2 from the germline V gene are SGHRS and YFSETQ. CDR3 amino acids: CASSSTLDYGYTF. The DNA for the CDR3 is TGCGCCAGCAGCTCGACTTTAGACTATGGCTACACCTTC.